The 23 T cell receptor beta chains reported below all come from one sample, sequenced in a study of cytotoxic CD8 clonotypes in ibrutinib-treated CLL. Repertoires were generated with immunoSEQ multiplex PCR, while TCRdb's copy carries only in-frame clones and drops some. Of 120,000 to 150,000 clones in the sample, roughly 80% were seen once. The sequencing used PBMCs, collected after 12 months of ibrutinib treatment. The origin of the receptors is a human donor with chronic lymphocytic leukemia.

This chain uses TRBV2 with TRBJ2-3; D is unclear. The germline V gene has CDR1 SNHLY and CDR2 FYNNEI. This CDR3 is 16 amino acids long. V lost 3 bases and J 0 bases, leaving 13 bases between the germline ends. In DNA, the CDR3 is TGTGCCAGCAGTGATTCATATGTACAGAGCACAGATACGCAGTATTTT. The encoded protein is CASSDSYVQSTDTQYF.

The chain carries TRBV7-3 and TRBJ2-1; no clear D. The CDR3 is made up of 13 amino acids. Germline CDR1 SGHTA, CDR2 FQGTGA. V lost 5 bases and J lost 6, with 11 bases in between. CDR3 loop: CASSLSPSNEQFF. The CDR3 DNA reads as TGTGCCAGCAGCCTGTCCCCCTCCAATGAGCAGTTCTTC.

The chain has TRBV27 and TRBJ1-1, with D perhaps matching TRBD1 (6 bases). The CDR3 length is 14 residues. Germline CDR1 reads MNHEY; CDR2 reads SMNVEV (reference sequence). V was cut by 2 bases and J by 1 base, with 8 bases left in between. CDR3 sequence (DNA): TGTGCCAGCAGTTTACTGGGGGCGAACACTGAAGCTTTCTTT. Residues: CASSLLGANTEAFF.

In this sample, this clone turned up once. The rearrangement links TRBV30 to TRBJ1-3, with D possibly being TRBD1 (5 bases). The germline V gene has CDR1 GTSNPN and CDR2 SVGIG (reference sequence). CDR3 length: 17 residues. V was cut by 0 bases and J by 0 bases, with 15 bases left in between. The CDR3 is CAWSVTLGVFSGNTIYF. The CDR3 bases are TGTGCCTGGAGTGTCACGCTGGGGGTTTTCTCTGGAAACACCATATATTTT.

The sample holds a few counts of this clone. The CDR3 DNA reads TGTGCCAGCAGCGTACAGGGGGCCACTGGAAACACCATATATTTT. Translating gives CASSVQGATGNTIYF. The chain uses TRBV9 and TRBJ1-3; 8 nucleotides line up with TRBD1. J gave up 2 bases and V 1 base, and 2 bases lay outside the gene matches. Germline V lookup: CDR1 SGDLS, CDR2 YYNGEE. The CDR3 sequence is 15 residues long.

The J gene is TRBJ2-7, the V gene TRBV7-6; D may be TRBD2 (5 bases). Germline V gene sequence: CDR1 SGHVS, CDR2 FNYEAQ. The length of the CDR3 is 13 residues. Trimming removed 5 bases at V and 4 bases at J, with 12 bases between. The CDR3 DNA sequence: TGTGCCAGCAGCCGACTAATGGAGTACGAGCAGTACTTC. This codes for CASSRLMEYEQYF.

This clone has just one count. The rearrangement uses TRBV4-2 and TRBJ2-7; 7 bases agree with TRBD1. The V gene end was trimmed by 1 base and the J gene end by 2 bases; junction bases not matched to a gene: 2. There are 14 residues in the CDR3. From germline, CDR1 is LGHNA and CDR2 YNFKEQ. The CDR3 reads CASSQVGQTYEQYF. The CDR3 DNA reads as TGTGCCAGCAGCCAAGTGGGACAGACCTACGAGCAGTACTTC.

This clone was seen only once. This chain joins TRBV7-2 and TRBJ2-7, with no clear D. The CDR3 is 14 amino acids. The V gene lost 1 base and the J gene lost 2 bases, with 9 bases spanning the gap. Germline CDR1 reads SGHTA; CDR2 reads FQGNSA. Here the CDR3 reads CASSLGLQTYEQYF. The CDR3 DNA is TGTGCCAGCAGCTTAGGCCTACAGACCTACGAGCAGTACTTC.

This sequence joins TRBV11-3 and TRBJ2-7; D unclear. V gave up 3 bases and J gave up 5 bases, with 11 bases separating them. The CDR3 is 13 residues long. Germline V gene data show CDR1 as SGHNT and CDR2 as YENEEA. The CDR3 reads CASSFQESHEQYF. As DNA, the CDR3 is TGTGCCAGCAGCTTCCAGGAGAGCCACGAGCAGTACTTC.

This chain uses TRBV28 with TRBJ2-7; 14 bases align to TRBD2. There are 18 residues in the CDR3. V lost 5 bases and J lost 0; bases outside the gene matches: 9. Per the germline V gene, CDR1 is MDHEN and CDR2 is SYDVKM. The chain's CDR3 is CASSPSGLAGGFSYEQYF. CDR3 coding DNA: TGTGCCAGCAGTCCCTCAGGACTAGCGGGAGGCTTCTCCTACGAGCAGTACTTC.

In this sample, this clone turned up many times. The rearrangement links TRBV6-1 to TRBJ1-6, with D possibly TRBD1 on 6 matching bases. Germline values: CDR1 MNHNS, CDR2 SASEGT. Trimming stripped 6 bases from V and 14 bases from J, with 20 bases between. The CDR3 consists of 14 residues. Written as DNA, the CDR3 is TGTGCCAGCAGCGGAGACAGGCACCTCCAGGCCCTCCACTTT. Translation: CASSGDRHLQALHF.

The genes are TRBV6-6 and TRBJ2-7; 7 bases fit TRBD2. This CDR3 region has 13 residues. Per germline, CDR1 MNHNY and CDR2 SVGAGI (reference sequence). The junction had 5 bases not matched to a gene; V was cut back by 4 bases and J by 5 bases. CDR3 in DNA: TGTGCCAGCAGTTTCGCGGGGGTGGACGAGCAGTACTTC. It specifies CASSFAGVDEQYF.

The rearrangement links TRBV2 to TRBJ2-2, with 9 bases lining up with TRBD2. The CDR3 has 16 residues. The germline V gene encodes CDR1 SNHLY and CDR2 FYNNEI. Trimming at V came to 2 bases and at J to 6 bases, leaving 7 bases not matched to a gene. In DNA form, the CDR3 reads TGTGCCAGCAGTGAAATCGGTAGCGGGGGCGCCGGGGAGCTGTTTTTT. As protein: CASSEIGSGGAGELFF.

The chain carries TRBV29-1 and TRBJ2-7; D assignment may be TRBD1 or TRBD2 (5 bases each). This CDR3 spans 13 amino acids. The germline gives CDR1 SQVTM, CDR2 ANQGSEA. Deletions cut 6 bases from V and 5 bases from J, with 17 bases between. In DNA form, the CDR3 reads TGCAGCGTCCCGGGACCCTTTCCACACGAGCAGTACTTC. Translation: CSVPGPFPHEQYF.

The CDR3 DNA is TGTGCCTGGAGGGAACAGATGAACACTGAAGCTTTCTTT. Amino acids: CAWREQMNTEAFF. The chain uses TRBV30 and TRBJ1-1; D is uncertain. Trimming removed 3 bases at V and 0 bases at J, with 8 bases between. Germline V gene lookup returns CDR1 GTSNPN and CDR2 SVGIG (reference sequence). This CDR3 has 13 amino acids.

The chain has TRBV27 and TRBJ2-7; TRBD1 agrees at 8 bases. The CDR3 spans 14 residues. Per the germline V gene, CDR1 is MNHEY and CDR2 is SMNVEV (reference sequence). The V segment lost 3 bases and the J segment 2 bases; nucleotides outside the gene matches: 3. CDR3 coding DNA: TGTGCCAGCAGTTTGAGGGACAGGCCCTACGAGCAGTACTTC. It translates to CASSLRDRPYEQYF.

V gene TRBV28 combines with J gene TRBJ1-1; D unresolved. The CDR3 has 13 residues. Germline V gene data show CDR1 as MDHEN and CDR2 as SYDVKM. V lost 8 bases and J lost 0, with 10 bases in between. The CDR3 nucleotides read TGTGCCAGCGGCCTTCCGTTGAACACTGAAGCTTTCTTT. It encodes CASGLPLNTEAFF.

V and J are TRBV6-1 and TRBJ1-2, with D unresolved. Germline loops: CDR1 MNHNS, CDR2 SASEGT. CDR3 length: 11 residues. Trimming stripped 8 bases from V and 0 bases from J, with 4 bases between. As DNA, the CDR3 is TGTGCCAGCGGAGCTAACTATGGCTACACCTTC. Encoded protein: CASGANYGYTF.

This chain uses TRBV10-3 with TRBJ2-2; the D gene is possibly TRBD1 (6 bases). Germline V gives CDR1 ENHRY, CDR2 SYGVKD. The CDR3 totals 13 residues. V gave up 10 bases and J gave up 2 bases, with 11 bases separating them. The CDR3 protein is CATQGQNTGELFF. The CDR3 DNA is TGTGCCACCCAGGGACAAAACACCGGGGAGCTGTTTTTT.

The chain couples TRBV11-2 to TRBJ2-7; the D gene is possibly TRBD1 (5 bases). The V and J ends lost 5 bases and 3 bases respectively, with 14 bases between them. Germline CDR1 SGHAT, CDR2 FQNNGV. This CDR3 has 14 amino acids. The CDR3 region is CASSNLRRGYEQYF. The CDR3 nucleotides read TGTGCCAGCAGCAACCTTCGAAGGGGCTACGAGCAGTACTTC.

This clone came up once. The chain links TRBV6-1 to TRBJ2-7; D perhaps matches TRBD2 (5 bases). V was pared by 4 bases and J by 0 bases, with 10 bases between. This CDR3 is built from 14 residues. The germline V gene has CDR1 MNHNS and CDR2 SASEGT. The CDR3 spells CASSAGGSSYEQYF. The CDR3 coding sequence is TGTGCCAGCAGTGCCGGAGGAAGCTCCTACGAGCAGTACTTC.

This chain uses TRBV2 with TRBJ2-3; D is undetermined. Looked up from germline, CDR1 is SNHLY and CDR2 is FYNNEI. Trimming took off 0 bases at V and 0 bases at J, with 7 bases between the two ends. The CDR3 has 15 residues. This CDR3 is CASSEAIASTDTQYF. For the CDR3, the DNA is TGTGCCAGCAGTGAAGCGATCGCGAGCACAGATACGCAGTATTTT.

In its sample, this clone was seen a few times. The genes are TRBV5-1 and TRBJ1-1; 8 nucleotides line up with TRBD1. The CDR3 length is 13 residues. Germline loops: CDR1 SGHRS, CDR2 YFSETQ. V lost 7 bases, J lost 1 base, and 3 bases stayed unmatched. The CDR3 is CASLGQANTEAFF. The CDR3, as DNA: TGCGCCAGCTTGGGACAGGCGAACACTGAAGCTTTCTTT.